Listed here are 30 T cell receptor beta chains from one sample, sequenced in a study of beta chain features in type 1 diabetes. Overall study results and limits: Type 1 diabetes patients showed a moderate but significant shortening of TCRB CDR3s in all four CD4+ subsets.

The entirety of the isolated RNA underwent reverse transcription, so expressed TCRB transcripts were sequenced. TCRdb's copy holds only in-frame clones and misses some; the assay was immunoSEQ multiplex PCR. The table has about 640,000 clones, 9.5% to 15% seen once. For these TCRs, the target antigens are not known. Sequenced material: naive CD4+ T cells from blood. All receptors come from a man under 40 with type 1 diabetes.

A few counts support this clone. The V gene is TRBV28, the J gene TRBJ1-2, with 8 bases lining up with TRBD1. The CDR3 length is 14 residues. Germline loops: CDR1 MDHEN, CDR2 SYDVKM. Unmatched junction bases numbered 9, after V lost 6 bases and J lost 6 bases. The CDR3 is CASREFRGRDGYTF. The CDR3, as DNA: TGTGCCAGCAGGGAATTCAGGGGGCGCGATGGCTACACCTTC.

V gene TRBV7-9 combines with J gene TRBJ1-5, with D tentatively TRBD1 (5 bases). V was clipped by 5 bases and J by 0 bases, with 11 bases between them. CDR1 and CDR2 from the germline V gene are SEHNR and FQNEAQ (reference sequence). There are 15 residues in the CDR3. The DNA of the CDR3 is TGTGCCAGCAGCCCGGGAGGGGATAGCAATCAGCCCCAGCATTTT. Its translation: CASSPGGDSNQPQHF.

The table lists this clone with a few counts. This chain uses TRBV5-6 with TRBJ1-2; D not resolved. V lost 1 base and J lost 5, with 6 bases in between. This CDR3 is built from 12 residues. Germline V lookup: CDR1 SGHDT, CDR2 YYEEEE. CDR3: CASSLNVYGYTF. CDR3 nucleotide sequence: TGTGCCAGCAGCTTGAACGTTTATGGCTACACCTTC.

The table lists this clone with a few counts. The rearrangement links TRBV5-1 to TRBJ2-3; 10 bases are a match to TRBD2. After removal of 3 bases from V and 0 bases from J, the junction contained 7 bases not matched to a gene. The CDR3 is 17 residues long. Per germline, CDR1 SGHRS and CDR2 YFSETQ. This CDR3 reads CASSSRSGGASTDTQYF. The CDR3 region has the DNA TGCGCCAGCAGCTCCCGGAGCGGGGGGGCCAGCACAGATACGCAGTATTTT.

This sequence joins TRBV7-8 and TRBJ2-5; 10 nucleotides align to TRBD2. Germline V gene data show CDR1 as SGHVS and CDR2 as FQNEAQ. V shed 5 bases and J 0 bases; nucleotides not matched to a gene: 6. This CDR3 has 16 residues. CDR3 nucleotides: TGTGCCAGCAGCGAGACTAGCGGGTGGTACCAAGAGACCCAGTACTTC. It specifies CASSETSGWYQETQYF. The full variable domain, its missing parts supplied by reference TRBV7-8 and TRBJ2-5, is GAGVSQSPRYKVAKRGQDVALRCDPISGHVSLFWYQQALGQGPEFLTYFQNEAQLDKSGLPSDRFFAERPEGSVSTLKIQRTQQEDSAVYLCASSETSGWYQETQYFGPGTRLLVL.

V usage is TRBV14 and J usage is TRBJ1-3; the D is unclear. CDR1 is SGHDN, CDR2 FVKESK, per germline. V was cut by 1 base and J by 7 bases, with 8 bases left in between. The CDR3 is 13 residues long. The CDR3 loop reads CASSQVDFNTIYF. CDR3 nucleotides: TGTGCCAGCAGCCAAGTTGATTTTAACACCATATATTTT.

V gene TRBV5-1 combines with J gene TRBJ2-3; 12 bases match TRBD1. Germline CDR1 SGHRS, CDR2 YFSETQ. This CDR3 has 16 residues. V lost 4 bases to trimming and J lost 2 bases; unmatched junction nucleotides: 5. The CDR3 spells CASSLGQGANTDTQYF. Written as DNA, the CDR3 is TGCGCCAGCAGCCTGGGACAGGGGGCGAACACAGATACGCAGTATTTT.

This chain links TRBV29-1 with TRBJ2-7; 7 bases match TRBD2. The V and J ends lost 6 bases and 5 bases, in that order; junction bases with no gene match: 10. There are 13 residues in the CDR3. Germline CDR1 reads SQVTM; CDR2 reads ANQGSEA. CDR3 bases: TGCAGCGTCCCCGGCGGGGGTTCGAACGAGCAGTACTTC. Translation gives CSVPGGGSNEQYF.

The chain carries TRBV14 and TRBJ2-5; D is possibly TRBD2 (5 bases). Germline lookup yields CDR1 SGHDN and CDR2 FVKESK. With 4 bases removed from V and 5 bases from J, the gap between germline ends came to 11 bases. The CDR3 sequence is 13 residues long. This CDR3 reads CASSPRTGETQYF. In DNA, the CDR3 is TGTGCCAGCAGCCCCAGGACGGGGGAGACCCAGTACTTC.

This clone appeared a few times. V and J are TRBV9 and TRBJ2-1, with D perhaps matching TRBD2 (6 bases). In germline, CDR1 is SGDLS, CDR2 YYNGEE. Trimming shortened V by 1 base and J by 4 bases, and 15 bases separated the two germline ends. The CDR3 has 16 residues. CDR3 region: CASSVPRRGIYNEQFF. In DNA form, the CDR3 reads TGTGCCAGCAGCGTACCGAGGAGGGGTATTTACAATGAGCAGTTCTTC.

This clone was counted between two and nine times. The chain is built from TRBV28 and TRBJ2-7; either TRBD1 or TRBD2 may supply D (5 bases each). Germline V gene sequence: CDR1 MDHEN, CDR2 SYDVKM. There are 11 residues in the CDR3. V was shortened by 9 bases and J by 3 bases, with 9 bases between the two germline ends. DNA for the CDR3: TGTGCCAGTTGTGGGGGCTACGAGCAGTACTTC. Protein sequence: CASCGGYEQYF.

This clone has a handful of counts. V and J are TRBV11-3 and TRBJ1-2; D possibly corresponds to TRBD1 (6 bases). This CDR3 contains 17 residues. In germline, CDR1 is SGHNT, CDR2 YENEEA. V gave up 0 bases and J gave up 0 bases, with 14 bases separating them. The CDR3 nucleotides read TGTGCCAGCAGCTTAGAGTCCGGGGGGCCGGCTAACTATGGCTACACCTTC. Its translation: CASSLESGGPANYGYTF.

This clone was detected only a few times. The V gene is TRBV6-6, the J gene TRBJ2-3; D is ambiguous. The V end lost 2 bases, the J end lost 5 bases, and 8 bases lay between the germline ends. The CDR3 consists of 13 residues. Germline loops: CDR1 MNHNY, CDR2 SVGAGI (reference sequence). CDR3 amino acids: CASSYRIGDTQYF. CDR3 DNA sequence: TGTGCCAGCAGTTACAGAATCGGAGATACGCAGTATTTT.

This clone was seen more than once but under ten times. This sequence joins TRBV13 and TRBJ2-3, with TRBD2 matching 8 bases. The trim removed 4 bases at V and 6 bases at J, leaving 6 bases unmatched. Germline V lookup: CDR1 PRHDT, CDR2 FYEKMQ (reference sequence). CDR3 length equals 14 residues. The CDR3 DNA reads as TGTGCCAGCAGCTCCCACGGGGGGGCGGATACGCAGTATTTT. It encodes CASSSHGGADTQYF.

The gene calls are TRBV25-1 and TRBJ2-3, with D perhaps TRBD1 or TRBD2 (5 bases each). The CDR3 totals 15 residues. Germline V lookup: CDR1 MGHDK, CDR2 SYGVNS. V was trimmed by 0 bases and J by 0 bases, leaving 7 bases between them. The CDR3 nucleotides read TGTGCCAGCAGTGAATACGGGGACAGCACAGATACGCAGTATTTT. It translates to CASSEYGDSTDTQYF.

This clone has more than one count but fewer than ten. The chain couples TRBV23-1 to TRBJ1-5; 7 nucleotides agree with TRBD1. TRBV23-1 is sorted into the ORF group, with uncertain function. Losses at the gene ends were 3 bases for V and 4 bases for J; bases not matched to a gene: 3. This CDR3 has 14 residues. CDR3 in amino acids: CASSHDRENQPQHF. The CDR3 bases are TGCGCCAGCAGTCACGACAGGGAGAATCAGCCCCAGCATTTT.

This clone was seen more than once but under ten times. This chain connects TRBV25-1 to TRBJ1-2, with TRBD1 identical over 7 bases. The CDR3 spans 14 residues. Per the germline V gene, CDR1 is MGHDK and CDR2 is SYGVNS. V shed 6 bases and J 4 bases; nucleotides not matched to a gene: 8. The CDR3 bases are TGTGCCAGCAGAGAAACCGGGACAGTCTATGGCTACACCTTC. Protein sequence: CASRETGTVYGYTF.

This clone has a handful of counts. CDR3 nucleotide sequence: TGTGCCAGCACCCCCTGGCAGACCTATGGCTACACCTTC. Translation gives CASTPWQTYGYTF. The V call is TRBV28, the J call TRBJ1-2, with D hard to call. Germline V CDR1 and CDR2: MDHEN, SYDVKM. Trimming shortened V by 7 bases and J by 4 bases, and 13 bases separated the two germline ends. This CDR3 contains 13 residues.

J is TRBJ2-3 and V is TRBV11-3, with 8 bases lining up with TRBD1. V was pared by 5 bases and J by 4 bases, with 8 bases of the junction left unmatched. This CDR3 has 15 amino acids. The germline gives CDR1 SGHNT, CDR2 YENEEA. CDR3 bases: TGTGCCAGCAGCCCGGGGACAGGAAGATCAGATACGCAGTATTTT. The encoded protein is CASSPGTGRSDTQYF.

The V and J genes are TRBV10-3 and TRBJ2-3; possible D gene TRBD2, 7 bases. The CDR3 has 15 residues. Looked up from germline, CDR1 is ENHRY and CDR2 is SYGVKD. Trimming took 3 bases from V and 4 from J, leaving 14 bases between them. This CDR3 reads CAISELGGPADTQYF. The CDR3 bases are TGTGCCATCAGTGAATTGGGGGGGCCCGCAGATACGCAGTATTTT.

The V and J genes are TRBV9 and TRBJ1-1; D is uncertain. The V gene lost 0 bases and the J gene lost 2 bases, with 8 bases spanning the gap. Per the germline V gene, CDR1 is SGDLS and CDR2 is YYNGEE. The CDR3 is 14 residues long. The CDR3 coding sequence is TGTGCCAGCAGCGTAGACCACCAAAACACTGAAGCTTTCTTT. It specifies CASSVDHQNTEAFF.

This chain uses TRBV7-6 with TRBJ2-4; no clear D. V lost 1 base to trimming and J lost 5 bases, with 6 bases between them. The CDR3 covers 13 residues. Germline V gene lookup returns CDR1 SGHVS and CDR2 FNYEAQ. CDR3 DNA sequence: TGTGCCAGCAGCTTAGGCGGCGAAAACATTCAGTACTTC. The encoded protein is CASSLGGENIQYF.

This clone was observed a handful of times. In nucleotides, the CDR3 is TGTGCCAGCAGCTTCATGGCGGTTGGAAATGAGCAGTTCTTC. It codes for CASSFMAVGNEQFF. This sequence joins TRBV11-3 and TRBJ2-1, with D unresolved. The germline V gene encodes CDR1 SGHNT and CDR2 YENEEA. This CDR3 has 14 amino acids. Trimming left V 3 bases short and J 7 bases short, with 13 bases between.

This clone was observed a handful of times. J is TRBJ2-1 and V is TRBV7-9; 8 bases align to TRBD2. Trimming removed 2 bases from V and 6 bases from J; junction bases left unmatched: 6. The germline CDR1 and CDR2 sequences are SEHNR and FQNEAQ (reference sequence). The CDR3 runs to 15 residues. The CDR3 sequence is CASSLSLAGLNEQFF. The CDR3 DNA is TGTGCCAGCAGCTTAAGCCTAGCGGGCCTCAATGAGCAGTTCTTC.

This clone has more than one count but fewer than ten. The identical CDR3 is also encoded by other nucleotide sequences in the sample. The chain has TRBV29-1 and TRBJ1-2; D unclear. Between the trimmed V and J ends, which lost 6 bases and 8 bases, there was a span of 4 bases. Per germline, CDR1 SQVTM and CDR2 ANQGSEA. The CDR3 loop spans 8 amino acids. CDR3 protein: CSVDGYTF. CDR3 in DNA: TGCAGCGTCGACGGCTACACCTTC.

This clone came up a few times. The chain employs TRBV4-3 and TRBJ1-6; possibly TRBD1 for D (5 bases). The germline V and J ends were trimmed by 0 bases and 9 bases, with 15 bases remaining between them. The germline gives CDR1 LGHNA, CDR2 YSLEER. The CDR3 has 16 amino acids. Here the CDR3 reads CASSQERSQGRSPLHF. CDR3 nucleotide sequence: TGCGCCAGCAGCCAAGAGCGGTCGCAGGGCCGTTCACCCCTCCACTTT.

This clone appeared a few times. The gene calls are TRBV30 and TRBJ2-5, with TRBD2 identical over 10 bases. Germline CDR1 and CDR2: GTSNPN and SVGIG (reference sequence). With 1 base clipped from V and 6 bases from J, the junction kept 2 bases outside the gene matches. The CDR3 is 13 residues long. This CDR3 is CAWSGSGGQTQYF. The CDR3 bases are TGTGCCTGGAGTGGTAGCGGGGGGCAGACCCAGTACTTC.

This clone was recorded a few times. The rearrangement joins TRBV13 to TRBJ2-1; D not certain. This CDR3 comprises 16 residues. The germline V gene has CDR1 PRHDT and CDR2 FYEKMQ (reference sequence). Trimming removed 5 bases from V and 6 bases from J, with 20 bases in between. In nucleotides, the CDR3 is TGTGCCAGCAGCCTCAATACCGGGCAGGTACGCAATGAGCAGTTCTTC. It codes for CASSLNTGQVRNEQFF.

This sequence joins TRBV11-2 and TRBJ2-4; 7 positions agree with TRBD1. CDR1 and CDR2 (germline): SGHAT, FQNNGV. The CDR3 spans 16 residues. The J segment lost 0 bases and the V segment lost 4 bases, leaving 6 bases of the junction unmatched. CDR3 protein: CASSSDRVLAKNIQYF. The CDR3 DNA reads as TGTGCCAGCAGCTCCGACAGGGTCCTAGCCAAAAACATTCAGTACTTC.

This clone was seen a few times. This chain links TRBV11-2 with TRBJ2-3, with TRBD2 matching 8 bases. V lost 5 bases to trimming and J lost 0 bases; unmatched junction nucleotides: 4. This CDR3 has 15 amino acids. CDR1 SGHAT and CDR2 FQNNGV come from the germline V gene. The CDR3 nucleotides are TGTGCCAGCAGCGGTAGCGGGATTAGCACAGATACGCAGTATTTT. Translated, it gives CASSGSGISTDTQYF.